The 11 T cell receptor beta chains below come from one sample, sequenced in a study of shared clonotypes between healthy human individuals. Libraries were prepared by immunoSEQ multiplex PCR; TCRdb keeps only in-frame clonotypes and omits some of them. The table shows almost 700,000 clones, with around 90% occurring only once. Naive CD8 cells, CD45RO-negative and positively selected for CCR7, excluded terminally differentiated effector memory CD45RA+ cells. The sequencing sample was made of naive CD8+ T cells sorted from blood. The receptor set was obtained from a man aged 30-40 years in good health.

This clone showed up just a few times. V is TRBV15 and J is TRBJ1-5; a weak D match, TRBD1 (5 bases). This CDR3 comprises 14 residues. Trimming pared 4 bases from V and 9 bases from J, leaving 16 bases between. Per the germline V gene, CDR1 is LNHNV and CDR2 is YYDKDF (reference sequence). The CDR3 reads CATSTQWGVGPQHF. Written as DNA, the CDR3 is TGTGCCACCAGCACCCAATGGGGGGTCGGGCCCCAGCATTTT.

The chain is built from TRBV4-1 and TRBJ1-5; possibly TRBD1 for D (6 bases). Trimming took 0 bases from V and 6 from J, leaving 9 bases between them. Germline assignment: CDR1 MGHRA and CDR2 YSYEKL. CDR3 length: 14 amino acids. CDR3 nucleotide sequence: TGCGCCAGCAGCCAAGACAGGGGAGGTCAGCCCCAGCATTTT. Translation gives CASSQDRGGQPQHF.

Remarks on this clone: The sample holds other DNA sequences that translate to the same CDR3. This chain links TRBV27 with TRBJ2-7; 13 nucleotides align to TRBD2. Trimming removed 3 bases from V and 2 bases from J; junction bases left unmatched: 1. Germline values: CDR1 MNHEY, CDR2 SMNVEV (reference sequence). CDR3 length equals 15 residues. The CDR3 nucleotides are TGTGCCAGCAGTTTGGGACTAGCGGGACCCTACGAGCAGTACTTC. Its protein is CASSLGLAGPYEQYF.

The CDR3 loop is CASSLPTSGSTDTQYF. The CDR3 bases are TGTGCCAGCAGCCTACCGACTAGCGGGAGCACAGATACGCAGTATTTT. The genes are TRBV7-9 and TRBJ2-3, with 10 bases lining up with TRBD2. V lost 5 bases and J lost 0; bases outside the gene matches: 5. This CDR3 has 16 amino acids. Germline CDR1 is SEHNR and CDR2 is FQNEAQ (reference sequence).

The chain recombines TRBV7-8 with TRBJ1-1, with D unclear. Germline lookup yields CDR1 SGHVS and CDR2 FQNEAQ. Trimming removed 5 bases at V and 4 bases at J, with 14 bases between. This CDR3 contains 14 residues. CDR3 coding DNA: TGTGCCAGCAGCAATGCGGGAGGGAGCACTGAAGCTTTCTTT. It yields the protein CASSNAGGSTEAFF.

Note on this clone: This sample also contains other DNA sequences that code for the same CDR3. V is TRBV6-1 and J is TRBJ1-5; possibly TRBD1 for D (5 bases). The germline V gene encodes CDR1 MNHNS and CDR2 SASEGT. This CDR3 region has 15 residues. V dropped 1 base and J dropped 2 bases, with 9 bases sitting between them. The DNA of the CDR3 is TGTGCCAGCAGTGAAGAAGGGGCAGGCAATCAGCCCCAGCATTTT. It translates to CASSEEGAGNQPQHF.

V usage is TRBV5-1 and J usage is TRBJ2-7, with D possibly being TRBD1 (6 bases). The CDR3 extends over 15 amino acids. The germline gives CDR1 SGHRS, CDR2 YFSETQ. V lost 6 bases to trimming and J lost 3 bases, with 19 bases between them. CDR3 nucleotides: TGCGCCAGCACGAACCCAACAGGGTTAGTCTACGAGCAGTACTTC. This gives the protein CASTNPTGLVYEQYF.

This chain links TRBV29-1 with TRBJ2-3; TRBD2 aligns across 13 bases. In germline, CDR1 is SQVTM, CDR2 ANQGSEA. CDR3 size: 15 residues. V was pared by 3 bases and J by 5 bases, with 5 bases of the junction left unmatched. This chain's CDR3 is CSVDTSGRAKDTQYF. In DNA form, the CDR3 reads TGCAGCGTTGATACTAGCGGGAGGGCCAAAGATACGCAGTATTTT.

J is TRBJ2-1 and V is TRBV9; TRBD1 matches at 9 bases. Looked up from germline, CDR1 is SGDLS and CDR2 is YYNGEE. Trimming took 1 base from V and 3 from J; bases not matched to a gene: 2. The CDR3 is made up of 15 amino acids. CDR3 sequence: CASSVSDRGYNEQFF. The DNA for the CDR3 is TGTGCCAGCAGCGTATCGGACAGGGGCTACAATGAGCAGTTCTTC.

This chain joins TRBV9 and TRBJ2-7; D is perhaps TRBD1 or TRBD2 (6 bases each). Trimming took off 7 bases at V and 7 bases at J, with 12 bases between the two ends. CDR1 SGDLS and CDR2 YYNGEE come from the germline V gene. The CDR3 runs to 11 residues. The chain's CDR3 is CASGGPREQYF. The CDR3 DNA follows: TGTGCCAGCGGGGGGCCTCGGGAGCAGTACTTC.

J is TRBJ2-7 and V is TRBV7-2; the D gene is possibly TRBD1 (5 bases). The V and J ends lost 1 base and 5 bases respectively, with 6 bases between them. The CDR3 is 12 residues long. Per the germline V gene, CDR1 is SGHTA and CDR2 is FQGNSA. CDR3: CASSLGGHEQYF. The CDR3 nucleotides are TGTGCCAGCAGCTTAGGGGGCCACGAGCAGTACTTC.